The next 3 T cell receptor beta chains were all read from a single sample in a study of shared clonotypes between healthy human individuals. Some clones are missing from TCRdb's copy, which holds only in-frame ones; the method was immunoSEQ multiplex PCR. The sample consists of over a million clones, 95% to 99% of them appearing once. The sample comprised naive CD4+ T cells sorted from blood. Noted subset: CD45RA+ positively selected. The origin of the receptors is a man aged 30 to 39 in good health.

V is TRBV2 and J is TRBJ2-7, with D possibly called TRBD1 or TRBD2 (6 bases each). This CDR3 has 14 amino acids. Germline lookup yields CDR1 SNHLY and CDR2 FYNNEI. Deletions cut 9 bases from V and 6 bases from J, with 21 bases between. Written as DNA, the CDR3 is TGTGCCAGTGTAGGGGGGCCCACTCCCTCCGAGCAGTACTTC. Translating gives CASVGGPTPSEQYF.

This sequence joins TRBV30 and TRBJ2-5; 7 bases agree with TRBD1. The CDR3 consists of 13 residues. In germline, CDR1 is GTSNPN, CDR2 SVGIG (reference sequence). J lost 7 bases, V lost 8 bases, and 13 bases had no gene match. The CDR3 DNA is TGTGCCCTTTTGACAGGGAAGGTGGGGACCCAGTACTTC. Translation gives CALLTGKVGTQYF. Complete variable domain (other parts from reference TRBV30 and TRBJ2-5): SQTIHQWPATLVQPVGSPLSLECTVEGTSNPNLYWYRQAAGRGLQLLFYSVGIGQISSEVPQNLSASRPQDRQFILSSKKLLLSDSGFYLCALLTGKVGTQYFGPGTRLLVL.

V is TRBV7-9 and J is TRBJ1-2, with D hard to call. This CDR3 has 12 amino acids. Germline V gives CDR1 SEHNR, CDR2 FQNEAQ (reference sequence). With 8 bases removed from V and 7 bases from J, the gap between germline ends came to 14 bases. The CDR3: CASSLGVGGYTF. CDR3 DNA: TGTGCCAGCTCACTGGGCGTGGGTGGCTACACCTTC.